The 24 T cell receptor beta chains below were found in one sample sequenced in a study of T cells in Graves' hyperthyroidism and ophthalmopathy. RNA transcripts gave rise to amplified TCR beta CDR3 regions. HTBI primers were the set used in a first-round RT-PCR of the TCR CDR3. TCRdb passed the multiplex PCR reads through MiXCR, listing each CDR3 protein once. The profile covers about 98,000 distinct CDR3 sequences, with approximately 42% appearing a single time and about a tenth taken by the ten largest. Sequencing was done on a sample of peripheral blood or thyroid tissue (not recorded which). The receptors originated from a woman in her 30s with Graves' hyperthyroidism.

For this clonotype: Just one base apart from a much larger clone, this may be a read error. The genes are TRBV28 and TRBJ1-4; 9 bases fit TRBD1. Germline V gene lookup returns CDR1 MDHEN and CDR2 SYDVKM. This CDR3 comprises 11 residues. CDR3 sequence (DNA): TGTGCCAGTACAGGGGGCGGGGAGCTGTCTTTT. This encodes CASTGGGELSF.

On this clonotype: The junction differs from germline at one of its ends, possibly a read error. The chain is built from TRBV7-7 and TRBJ2-7; 7 positions match TRBD1. The germline V gene has CDR1 SSHAT and CDR2 FNYEAQ (reference sequence). The length of the CDR3 is 14 residues. CDR3 DNA: TGTGCTAGCAGCCACAGGGGTTTGACGCGAGAGCAGTACTTC. Translation gives CASSHRGLTREQYF.

This clonotype was picked up many times. The chain carries TRBV4-2 and TRBJ2-7, with 9 bases aligning to TRBD2. CDR1 LGHNA and CDR2 YNFKEQ come from the germline V gene. V shed 4 bases, J shed 0 bases, and the junction held 7 bases outside the gene matches. The CDR3 extends over 16 amino acids. CDR3 residues: CASSPTSGDNSYEQYF. DNA for the CDR3: TGTGCCAGCAGCCCGACTAGCGGCGACAACTCCTACGAGCAGTACTTC.

This clonotype was found many times. In DNA form, the CDR3 reads TGTGCCAGCAGCTTAGCGGACACTTACTCTGGAAACACCATATATTTT. It translates to CASSLADTYSGNTIYF. The V and J genes are TRBV7-9 and TRBJ1-3; possible D gene TRBD1, 5 bases. This CDR3 has 16 residues. The V end was cut by 0 bases, the J end by 0 bases, with 9 bases between. Germline assignment: CDR1 SEHNR and CDR2 FQNEAQ (reference sequence).

This clonotype was seen at least ten times. V is TRBV11-2 and J is TRBJ2-2, with TRBD2 matching 9 bases. The CDR3 has 15 amino acids. Germline V CDR1 and CDR2: SGHAT, FQNNGV. With V trimmed by 5 bases and J by 6 bases, 7 bases remained unmatched. In DNA form, the CDR3 reads TGTGCCAGCAGCCACACAGCGGGAGGAGCCGGGGAGCTGTTTTTT. This translates into CASSHTAGGAGELFF.

V gene TRBV7-9 combines with J gene TRBJ1-6; TRBD1 might be the D (5 bases). CDR3 length: 14 amino acids. Germline V lookup: CDR1 SEHNR, CDR2 FQNEAQ (reference sequence). Trimming cost V 7 bases and J 11 bases, with 18 bases left between them. CDR3 DNA sequence: TGTGCCAGCACTAAGGGGCAGAGGAACCCACCCCTCCACTTT. Residues: CASTKGQRNPPLHF. Full variable domain (outside the CDR3, taken from reference TRBV7-9 and TRBJ1-6): DTGVSQNPRHKITKRGQNVTFRCDPISEHNRLYWYRQTLGQGPEFLTYFQNEAQLEKSRLLSDRFSAERPKGSFSTLEIQRTEQGDSAMYLCASTKGQRNPPLHFGNGTRLTVT.

This clonotype was detected ten times or more. The chain recombines TRBV18 with TRBJ2-5, with D hard to call. Trimming pared 2 bases from V and 5 bases from J, leaving 9 bases between. This CDR3 region has 13 residues. Germline V CDR1 and CDR2: KGHSH, LQKENI. For the CDR3, the DNA is TGTGCCAGCTCACCATTGGTTTCGGAGACCCAGTACTTC. The encoded protein is CASSPLVSETQYF.

This clonotype was picked up many times. The chain is built from TRBV19 and TRBJ1-6; no clear D gene. Germline CDR1 LNHDA, CDR2 SQIVND (reference sequence). V lost 4 bases and J 10 bases, leaving 11 bases between the germline ends. The CDR3 is 13 residues long. CDR3 sequence reads: CASSTGGWSPLHF. The DNA of the CDR3 is TGTGCCAGTAGTACCGGCGGTTGGTCACCCCTCCACTTT.

This clonotype occurred many times. The chain uses TRBV2 and TRBJ1-1; D not resolved. Germline CDR1 and CDR2: SNHLY and FYNNEI. The CDR3 has 15 residues. Trimming stripped 7 bases from V and 5 bases from J, with 20 bases between. The CDR3 loop is CASISSGAQATEAFF. The CDR3 DNA sequence: TGTGCCAGCATTAGCTCCGGAGCGCAGGCGACTGAAGCTTTCTTT.

This clonotype appeared many times. The chain combines TRBV2 with TRBJ2-2; possibly TRBD2 for D (5 bases). Germline CDR1 reads SNHLY; CDR2 reads FYNNEI. CDR3 size: 14 residues. V lost 2 bases and J lost 9, with 13 bases in between. The CDR3, as DNA: TGTGCCAGCAGTGAAAGGCCTAGCCCCCGGGAGCTGTTTTTT. Encoded protein: CASSERPSPRELFF.

The chain carries TRBV2 and TRBJ2-5; TRBD2 matches 9 bases. Germline lookup yields CDR1 SNHLY and CDR2 FYNNEI. This CDR3 region has 16 residues. Losses at the gene ends were 5 bases for V and 2 bases for J; bases not matched to a gene: 9. The CDR3 sequence: CASSTPGLALQETQYF. The CDR3 nucleotides read TGTGCCAGCAGTACTCCGGGACTAGCCCTACAAGAGACCCAGTACTTC. The variable domain in full, with the rest retrieved from reference TRBV2 and TRBJ2-5, is EPEVTQTPSHQVTQMGQEVILRCVPISNHLYFYWYRQILGQKVEFLVSFYNNEISEKSEIFDDQFSVERPDGSNFTLKIRSTKLEDSAMYFCASSTPGLALQETQYFGPGTRLLVL.

This clonotype was seen many times. J is TRBJ1-1 and V is TRBV5-5; D unclear. Trimming removed 4 bases at V and 2 bases at J, with 12 bases between. The CDR3 length is 14 residues. The V gene's germline CDR1 is SGHKS and CDR2 YYEKEE (reference sequence). The CDR3, as DNA: TGTGCCAGCAGCCCTGACTGGGGAAACACTGAAGCTTTCTTT. Its translation is CASSPDWGNTEAFF.

This clonotype has at least ten counts. V and J are TRBV20-1 and TRBJ2-3; 7 bases map to TRBD2. J gave up 3 bases and V 7 bases, and 4 bases lay outside the gene matches. The CDR3 has 12 amino acids. CDR1 and CDR2 from the germline V gene are DFQATT and SNEGSKA (reference sequence). Written as DNA, the CDR3 is TGCAGTGTGGGGAGGGCAACAGATACGCAGTATTTT. The encoded protein is CSVGRATDTQYF.

Comment on this clonotype: A much larger clone sits a single nucleotide away, making a read error possible. The CDR3 does not close with the conserved phenylalanine or tryptophan, likely indicating a read error. The gene calls are TRBV2 and TRBJ2-3, with 8 bases fitting TRBD2. The CDR3 has 17 residues. Germline loops: CDR1 SNHLY, CDR2 FYNNEI. The CDR3 region has the DNA TGCGCCAGCAGCCAAGAGAGGACTAGCCCAAGCACAGATACGCAGTATGTT. Protein sequence: CASSQERTSPSTDTQYV.

The chain carries TRBV10-3 and TRBJ2-7, with TRBD2 identical over 9 bases. The CDR3 is 14 residues long. V trimming: 4 bases; J trimming: 4 bases; junction bases outside the gene matches: 5. Germline-derived CDR1 and CDR2 are ENHRY and SYGVKD. The CDR3 region has the DNA TGTGCCATCAGTGCCCGACTAGCGGTATACGAGCAGTACTTC. It yields the protein CAISARLAVYEQYF.

On this clonotype: The junction departs from the called germline gene at one end, perhaps through a read error. V gene TRBV20-1 combines with J gene TRBJ1-1; weak D call: TRBD1 (5 bases). Germline V gene sequence: CDR1 DFQATT, CDR2 SNEGSKA (reference sequence). The CDR3 has 13 amino acids. The CDR3 region has the DNA TGCAGTGCTAGTGTAGAGGAGGACACTGAAGCTCTCTTT. It encodes CSASVEEDTEALF.

This clonotype was counted many times. The rearrangement uses TRBV20-1 and TRBJ2-3, with 7 bases that match TRBD2. The ends lost 1 base at V and 1 base at J; junction bases unmatched: 5. Germline values: CDR1 DFQATT, CDR2 SNEGSKA (reference sequence). CDR3 length: 15 amino acids. The CDR3 DNA sequence: TGCAGTGCTAGAGTTCAAGGACTAGGCACAGATACGCAGTATTTT. The encoded protein is CSARVQGLGTDTQYF.

This clonotype was found many times. The chain employs TRBV5-1 and TRBJ1-2; D not resolved. Germline V gene data show CDR1 as SGHRS and CDR2 as YFSETQ. Trimming took 2 bases from V and 7 from J, leaving 12 bases between them. The CDR3 is 13 residues long. The CDR3 protein is CASSFDSGPGYTF. The CDR3 nucleotides read TGCGCCAGCAGCTTTGACTCGGGCCCTGGCTACACCTTC.

This clonotype was found many times. This chain uses TRBV3-1 with TRBJ1-5; D unclear. Germline-derived CDR1 and CDR2 are LGHDT and YNNKEL (reference sequence). Trimming took off 1 base at V and 1 base at J, with 2 bases between the two ends. The CDR3 has 13 amino acids. The CDR3: CASSQGSNQPQHF. The DNA of the CDR3 is TGTGCCAGCAGCCAAGGAAGCAATCAGCCCCAGCATTTT.

This clonotype appeared many times. CDR3 protein: CASSSRDRVYEKLFF. The CDR3 region has the DNA TGTGCCAGCAGCTCCCGGGACAGGGTCTATGAAAAACTGTTTTTT. V gene TRBV9 combines with J gene TRBJ1-4; TRBD1 aligns across 9 bases. Germline CDR1 SGDLS, CDR2 YYNGEE. This CDR3 is built from 15 residues. The ends lost 4 bases at V and 6 bases at J; junction bases unmatched: 7.

This clonotype was seen a few times. The chain employs TRBV4-1 and TRBJ2-3, with D unclear. V lost 4 bases and J 2 bases, leaving 16 bases between the germline ends. Germline lookup yields CDR1 MGHRA and CDR2 YSYEKL. The CDR3 length is 16 residues. The CDR3 sequence is CASSPRFAVPTDTQYF. As DNA, the CDR3 is TGCGCCAGCAGCCCTAGGTTCGCGGTCCCCACAGATACGCAGTATTTT.

This rearrangement joins TRBV14 to TRBJ2-5, with TRBD2 matching 10 bases. After removal of 6 bases from V and 6 bases from J, the junction contained 4 bases not matched to a gene. Germline loops: CDR1 SGHDN, CDR2 FVKESK. The CDR3 loop spans 13 amino acids. In DNA, the CDR3 is TGTGCCAGCAGTCCTAGCGGGAGTAAGACCCAGTACTTC. It encodes CASSPSGSKTQYF.

The V call is TRBV25-1, the J call TRBJ2-5; D might be TRBD2 (7 bases). This CDR3 contains 14 residues. V lost 11 bases and J 5 bases, leaving 21 bases between the germline ends. The V gene's germline CDR1 is MGHDK and CDR2 SYGVNS. The CDR3 nucleotides read TGTGCCTCCGCCAGGGGAGGGGTTACGGAGACCCAGTACTTC. It yields the protein CASARGGVTETQYF.

The gene calls are TRBV7-9 and TRBJ2-7; 11 nucleotides match TRBD2. The germline CDR1 and CDR2 sequences are SEHNR and FQNEAQ (reference sequence). The junction had 9 bases not matched to a gene; V was cut back by 2 bases and J by 6 bases. The CDR3 covers 16 residues. The CDR3 loop reads CASSLPSTSGNGEQYF. In DNA form, the CDR3 reads TGTGCCAGCAGCTTACCCTCGACTAGCGGGAACGGCGAGCAGTACTTC.